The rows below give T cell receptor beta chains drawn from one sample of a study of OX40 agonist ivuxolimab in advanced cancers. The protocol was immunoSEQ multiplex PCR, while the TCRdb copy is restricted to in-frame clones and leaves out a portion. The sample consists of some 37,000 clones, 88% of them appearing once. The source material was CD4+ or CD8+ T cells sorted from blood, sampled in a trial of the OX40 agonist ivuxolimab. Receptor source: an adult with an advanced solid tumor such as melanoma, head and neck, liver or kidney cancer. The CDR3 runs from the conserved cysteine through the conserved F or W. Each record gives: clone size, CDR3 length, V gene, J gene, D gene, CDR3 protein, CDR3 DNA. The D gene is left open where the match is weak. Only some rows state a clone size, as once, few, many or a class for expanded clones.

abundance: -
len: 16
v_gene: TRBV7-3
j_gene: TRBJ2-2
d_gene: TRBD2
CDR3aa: CASSLIAGGNTGELFF
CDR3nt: TGTGCCAGCAGCTTAATAGCGGGAGGGAACACCGGGGAGCTGTTTTTT

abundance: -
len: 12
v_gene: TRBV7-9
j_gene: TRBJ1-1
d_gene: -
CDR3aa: CASSKGYTEAFF
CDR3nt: TGTGCCAGCAGTAAGGGGTACACTGAAGCTTTCTTT

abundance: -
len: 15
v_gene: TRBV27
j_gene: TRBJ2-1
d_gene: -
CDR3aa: CASIPRERSYNEQFF
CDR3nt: TGTGCCAGCATCCCTCGGGAGAGGTCCTACAATGAGCAGTTCTTC

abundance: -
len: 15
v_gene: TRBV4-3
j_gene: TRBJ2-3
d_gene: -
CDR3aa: CASSLTGRYTDTQYF
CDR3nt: TGCGCCAGCAGCCTTACTGGGCGTTACACAGATACGCAGTATTTT

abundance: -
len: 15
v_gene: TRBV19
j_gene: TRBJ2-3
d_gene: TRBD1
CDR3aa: CASSLLQGATDTQYF
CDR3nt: TGTGCCAGTAGTTTATTACAGGGGGCCACAGATACGCAGTATTTT

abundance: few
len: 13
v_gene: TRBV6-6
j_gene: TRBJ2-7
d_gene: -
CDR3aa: CASRQENSYEQYF
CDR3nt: TGTGCCAGCAGACAGGAGAACTCCTACGAGCAGTACTTC

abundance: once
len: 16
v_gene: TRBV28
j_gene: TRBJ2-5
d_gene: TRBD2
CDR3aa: CASTLPRVAGDETQYF
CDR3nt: TGTGCCAGCACCCTACCGAGGGTAGCGGGAGATGAGACCCAGTACTTC

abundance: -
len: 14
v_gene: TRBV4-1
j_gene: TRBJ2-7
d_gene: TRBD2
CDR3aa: CASSHTAGTYEQYF
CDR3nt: TGCGCCAGCAGCCATACAGCGGGAACCTACGAGCAGTACTTC

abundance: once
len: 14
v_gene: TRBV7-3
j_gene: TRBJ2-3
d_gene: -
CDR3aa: CASSPVGGTDTQYF
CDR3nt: TGTGCCAGCAGCCCAGTGGGGGGCACGGATACGCAGTATTTT

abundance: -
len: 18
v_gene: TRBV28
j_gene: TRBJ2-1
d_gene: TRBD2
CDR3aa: CASSPLSPGLAGYNEQFF
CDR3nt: TGTGCCAGCAGTCCCTTATCCCCGGGACTAGCGGGCTACAATGAGCAGTTCTTC

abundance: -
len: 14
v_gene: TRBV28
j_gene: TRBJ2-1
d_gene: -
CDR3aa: CASKSVTGYNEQFF
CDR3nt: TGTGCCAGCAAAAGTGTCACGGGCTACAATGAGCAGTTCTTC

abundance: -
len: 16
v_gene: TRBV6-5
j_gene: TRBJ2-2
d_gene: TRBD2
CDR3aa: CASSYGLAGAPGELFF
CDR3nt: TGTGCCAGCAGTTACGGACTAGCGGGAGCACCCGGGGAGCTGTTTTTT

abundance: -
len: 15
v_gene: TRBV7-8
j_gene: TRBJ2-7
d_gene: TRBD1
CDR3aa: CASSGASGQGYEQYF
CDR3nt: TGTGCCAGCAGCGGGGCGTCGGGACAGGGTTACGAGCAGTACTTC

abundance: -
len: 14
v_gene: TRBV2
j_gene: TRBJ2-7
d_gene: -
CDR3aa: CASSEGGTVWEQYF
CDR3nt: TGTGCCAGCAGTGAAGGCGGTACCGTCTGGGAGCAGTACTTC

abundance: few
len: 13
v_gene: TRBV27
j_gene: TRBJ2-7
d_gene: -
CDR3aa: CASSPKSPYEQYF
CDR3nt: TGTGCCAGCAGCCCGAAGAGCCCATACGAGCAGTACTTC

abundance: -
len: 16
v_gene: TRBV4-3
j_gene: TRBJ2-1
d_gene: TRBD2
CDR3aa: CASSQGTGLADNEQFF
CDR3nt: TGCGCCAGCAGCCAAGGGACGGGACTAGCGGACAATGAGCAGTTCTTC

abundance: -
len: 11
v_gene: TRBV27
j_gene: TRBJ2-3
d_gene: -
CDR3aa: CASIATDTQYF
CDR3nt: TGTGCCAGCATCGCCACAGATACGCAGTATTTT

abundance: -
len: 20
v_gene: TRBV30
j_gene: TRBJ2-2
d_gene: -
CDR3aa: CAWSSVGVTGARHNTGELFF
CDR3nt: TGTGCCTGGAGTAGCGTTGGGGTGACGGGGGCTCGCCACAATACCGGGGAGCTGTTTTTT

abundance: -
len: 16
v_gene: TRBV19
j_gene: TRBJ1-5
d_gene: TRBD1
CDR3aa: CASARWTGPAEGPQHF
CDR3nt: TGTGCCAGCGCCCGGTGGACAGGGCCGGCCGAGGGACCCCAGCATTTT

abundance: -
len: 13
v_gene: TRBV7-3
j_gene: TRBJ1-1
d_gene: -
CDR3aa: CASSLYGDTEAFF
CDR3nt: TGTGCCAGCAGCTTATATGGGGATACTGAAGCTTTCTTT

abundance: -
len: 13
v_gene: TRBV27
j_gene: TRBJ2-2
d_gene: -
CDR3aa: CASKGESVGELFF
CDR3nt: TGTGCCAGTAAGGGGGAGTCGGTCGGGGAGCTGTTTTTT

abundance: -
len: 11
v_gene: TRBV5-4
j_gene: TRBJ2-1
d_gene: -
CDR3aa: CASSSKGEQFF
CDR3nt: TGTGCCAGCAGCTCCAAGGGTGAGCAGTTCTTC

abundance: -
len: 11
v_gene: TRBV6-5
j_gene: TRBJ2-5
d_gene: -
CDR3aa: CASSSGETQYF
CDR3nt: TGTGCCAGCAGTTCAGGGGAGACCCAGTACTTC

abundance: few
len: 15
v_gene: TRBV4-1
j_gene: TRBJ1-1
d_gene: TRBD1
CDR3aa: CASSQGQGPSTEAFF
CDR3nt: TGCGCCAGCAGCCAGGGACAGGGCCCTAGCACTGAAGCTTTCTTT

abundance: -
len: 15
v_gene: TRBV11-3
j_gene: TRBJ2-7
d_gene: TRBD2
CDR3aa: CASSGTSGGAYEQYF
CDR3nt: TGTGCCAGCAGCGGGACTAGCGGAGGGGCCTACGAGCAGTACTTC

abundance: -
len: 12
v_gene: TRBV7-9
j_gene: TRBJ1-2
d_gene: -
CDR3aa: CASSPSHYGYTF
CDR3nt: TGTGCCAGCAGCCCGAGCCACTATGGCTACACCTTC

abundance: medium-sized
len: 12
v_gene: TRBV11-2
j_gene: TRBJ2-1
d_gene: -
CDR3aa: CASSLILDEQFF
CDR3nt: TGTGCCAGCAGCTTAATCCTGGATGAGCAGTTCTTC